This T cell receptor (beta chain) came from a study of OX40 agonist ivuxolimab in advanced cancers. Study findings and constraints: At 0.1 to 3.0 mg/kg, clonal expansion of CD4+ and CD8+ blood T cells had occurred by week 6.

Patients were excluded for autoimmune disease history or systemic immunosuppression. On cycle 4 day 1 and cycle 7 day 1, as well as at baseline, blood was sampled. With regard to this clone: Antigen: not known.

The method was immunoSEQ multiplex PCR; TCRdb's version includes in-frame clones alone and lacks a portion of them. The sample has around 73,000 clones; 75% to 90% are singletons. Material: CD4+ or CD8+ T cells sorted from blood, obtained in a trial of the OX40 agonist ivuxolimab. The TCR comes from an adult with an advanced solid tumor such as melanoma, head and neck, liver or kidney cancer.

As DNA, the CDR3 is TGTGCCTGGACCAAAGGGATATCCTACGAGCAGTACTTC. It encodes CAWTKGISYEQYF. This sequence joins TRBV30 and TRBJ2-7; D unclear. This CDR3 is built from 13 residues. V lost 4 bases and J 1 base, leaving 11 bases between the germline ends. The germline V gene encodes CDR1 GTSNPN and CDR2 SVGIG (reference sequence).